This T cell receptor beta chain was captured in a study of T cell responses to AZD1222 COVID-19 vaccine. Clones were sequenced by immunoSEQ multiplex PCR, and TCRdb holds only the in-frame ones, with some missing. The sample comprises more than 150,000 clones, approximately 92% of which are singletons, and over 9.5% rests with the top ten. Study-level points and caveats: Distributed over spike, vaccine-associated CD4 TCRs predominated at 160-218 and 743-854. Repertoires were collected only later (after the peak T cell response had occurred).

Germline CDR1 and CDR2: SQVTM and ANQGSEA. This CDR3 comprises 16 residues. V shed 2 bases and J 6 bases; nucleotides not matched to a gene: 11. As concerns this clone: The antigen remains unidentified.

The receptor's source is an adult in good health. Sequencing was performed on peripheral blood, taken on day 0 of AZD1222 vaccination. The genes are TRBV29-1 and TRBJ2-1; 9 nucleotides match TRBD2. CDR3 sequence (DNA): TGCAGCGTTGAAAAGGCGGGAGGGACCAATGGCAATGAGCAGTTCTTC. Protein: CSVEKAGGTNGNEQFF.